This paragraph reports one T cell receptor beta chain. As processed by the authors: Nucleated cell number was recorded as an estimate derived from reference gene primer amplification. TCRdb's copy holds only in-frame clones and misses some; the assay was immunoSEQ multiplex PCR. The V and J calls and clone size come from that table; D and trimming were worked out from the DNA. The data show about 15,000 clones, approximately 76% seen once. These data belong to a study of blood T cell repertoires in COVID-19. Material for sequencing was peripheral blood. This receptor was identified in a man between 65 and 80 years old with active or convalescent COVID-19.

Written as DNA, the CDR3 is TGTGCCAGCAGTACCCGACAGGCGATGAACACTGAAGCTTTCTTT. It specifies CASSTRQAMNTEAFF. This sequence joins TRBV27 and TRBJ1-1; weak D call: TRBD1 (6 bases). The V gene lost 5 bases and the J gene lost 0 bases, with 13 bases spanning the gap. Germline CDR1 MNHEY, CDR2 SMNVEV (reference sequence). This CDR3 contains 15 residues.